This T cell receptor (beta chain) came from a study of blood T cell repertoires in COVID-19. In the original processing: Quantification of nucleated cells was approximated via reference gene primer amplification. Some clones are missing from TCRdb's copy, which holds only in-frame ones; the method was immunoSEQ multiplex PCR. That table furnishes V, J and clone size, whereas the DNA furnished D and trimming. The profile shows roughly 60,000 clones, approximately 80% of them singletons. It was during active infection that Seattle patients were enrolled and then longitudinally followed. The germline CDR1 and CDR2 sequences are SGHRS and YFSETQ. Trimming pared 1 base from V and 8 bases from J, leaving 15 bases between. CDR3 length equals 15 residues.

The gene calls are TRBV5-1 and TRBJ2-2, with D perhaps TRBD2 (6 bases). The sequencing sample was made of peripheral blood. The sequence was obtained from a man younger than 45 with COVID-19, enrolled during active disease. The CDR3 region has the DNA TGCGCCAGCAGCTTGACGGGAGCGACGCCAGGGGAGCTGTTTTTT. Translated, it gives CASSLTGATPGELFF.